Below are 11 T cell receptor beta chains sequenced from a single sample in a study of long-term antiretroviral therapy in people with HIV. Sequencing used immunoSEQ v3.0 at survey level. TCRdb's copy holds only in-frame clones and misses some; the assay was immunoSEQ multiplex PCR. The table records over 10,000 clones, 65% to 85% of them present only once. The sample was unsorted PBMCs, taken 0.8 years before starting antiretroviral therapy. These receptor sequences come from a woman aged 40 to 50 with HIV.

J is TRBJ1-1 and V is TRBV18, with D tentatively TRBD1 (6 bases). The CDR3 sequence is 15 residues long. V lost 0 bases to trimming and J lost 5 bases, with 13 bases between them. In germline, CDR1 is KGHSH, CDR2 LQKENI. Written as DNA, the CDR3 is TGTGCCAGCTCACCACCCACTAGGGACATTACTGAAGCTTTCTTT. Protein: CASSPPTRDITEAFF.

In DNA form, the CDR3 reads TGCGCCAGCAGCTTTCCGGGAAACTACGAGCAGTACTTC. Residues: CASSFPGNYEQYF. This chain connects TRBV5-1 to TRBJ2-5, with D possibly being TRBD2 (5 bases). The DNA end is a closer match to TRBJ2-7, so the J assignment may be wrong. The CDR3 is 13 residues long. Germline V CDR1 and CDR2: SGHRS, YFSETQ.

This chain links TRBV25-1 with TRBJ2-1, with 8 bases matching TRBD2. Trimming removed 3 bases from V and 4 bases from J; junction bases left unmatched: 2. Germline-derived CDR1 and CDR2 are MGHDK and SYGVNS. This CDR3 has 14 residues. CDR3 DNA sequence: TGTGCCAGCAGTGACTCGGGAGGGTACAATGAGCAGTTCTTC. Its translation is CASSDSGGYNEQFF.

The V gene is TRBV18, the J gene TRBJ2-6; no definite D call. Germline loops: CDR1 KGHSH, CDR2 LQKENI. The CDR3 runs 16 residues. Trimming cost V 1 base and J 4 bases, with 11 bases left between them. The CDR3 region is CASSPRVASGANVLTF. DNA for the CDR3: TGTGCCAGCTCACCACGAGTAGCATCCGGGGCCAACGTCCTGACTTTC.

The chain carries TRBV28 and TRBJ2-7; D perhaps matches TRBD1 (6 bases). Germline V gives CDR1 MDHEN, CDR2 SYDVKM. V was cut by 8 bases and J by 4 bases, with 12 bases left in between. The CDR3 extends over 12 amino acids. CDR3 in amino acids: CASGIQGYEQYF. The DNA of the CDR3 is TGTGCCAGCGGAATACAGGGATACGAGCAGTACTTC.

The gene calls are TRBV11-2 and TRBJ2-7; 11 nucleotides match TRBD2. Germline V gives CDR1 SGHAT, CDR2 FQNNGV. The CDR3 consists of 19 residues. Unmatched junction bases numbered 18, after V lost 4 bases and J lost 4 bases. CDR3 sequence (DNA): TGTGCCAGCAGCTCTAAAACTAGCGGGAGAGACTCTCGCCTTTACGAGCAGTACTTC. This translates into CASSSKTSGRDSRLYEQYF.

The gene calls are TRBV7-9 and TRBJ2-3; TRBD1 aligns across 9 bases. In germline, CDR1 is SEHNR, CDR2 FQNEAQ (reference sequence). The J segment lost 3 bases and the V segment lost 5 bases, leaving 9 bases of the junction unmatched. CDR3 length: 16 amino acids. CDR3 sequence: CASSPSMGQGTDTQYF. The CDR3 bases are TGTGCCAGCAGCCCTTCTATGGGACAGGGTACAGATACGCAGTATTTT.

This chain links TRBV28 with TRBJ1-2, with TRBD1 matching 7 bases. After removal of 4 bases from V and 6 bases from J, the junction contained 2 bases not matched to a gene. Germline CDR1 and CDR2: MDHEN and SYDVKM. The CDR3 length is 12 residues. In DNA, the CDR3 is TGTGCCAGCAGTTCTGACAGGGATGGCTACACCTTC. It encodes CASSSDRDGYTF.

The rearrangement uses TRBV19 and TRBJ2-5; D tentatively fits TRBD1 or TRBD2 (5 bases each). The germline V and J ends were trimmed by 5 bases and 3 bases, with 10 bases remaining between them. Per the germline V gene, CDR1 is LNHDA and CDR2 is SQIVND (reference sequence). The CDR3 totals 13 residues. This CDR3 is CASSWGRKETQYF. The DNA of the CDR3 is TGTGCCAGTAGTTGGGGACGGAAAGAGACCCAGTACTTC.

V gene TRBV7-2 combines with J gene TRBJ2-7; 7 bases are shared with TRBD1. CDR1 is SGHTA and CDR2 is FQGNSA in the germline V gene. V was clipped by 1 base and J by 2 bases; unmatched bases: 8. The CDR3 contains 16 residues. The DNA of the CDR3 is TGTGCCAGCAGCTTAGGGGGGACAGCACTTCCCTACGAGCAGTACTTC. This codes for CASSLGGTALPYEQYF.

This chain's CDR3 is CASSSKYQETQYF. Written as DNA, the CDR3 is TGTGCCAGCAGCTCCAAGTACCAAGAGACCCAGTACTTC. This sequence joins TRBV7-9 and TRBJ2-5, with D uncertain. Trimming pared 4 bases from V and 0 bases from J, leaving 6 bases between. The germline CDR1 and CDR2 sequences are SEHNR and FQNEAQ (reference sequence). The CDR3 totals 13 residues.